This is a list of T cell receptor beta chains from one sample in a study of blood T cell repertoires in COVID-19. The method was immunoSEQ multiplex PCR; TCRdb's version includes in-frame clones alone and lacks a portion of them. The table records roughly 150,000 clones, about 86% of them present only once. Sequences were obtained from peripheral blood. The receptor source for this set is a woman of 80 years or more with acute or convalescent COVID-19. Each CDR3 is given with its conserved first and last residue. Each record gives: clone size, J gene, D gene, CDR3 length, V gene, CDR3 protein, CDR3 DNA. D genes are given only for firm matches. A clone size is listed for some rows: how often the clone was seen (once, few, many), or a class if it is expanded.

NA	TRBJ1-2	TRBD1	18	TRBV19	CASTTGTGSFISNYGYTF	TGTGCCAGTACAACCGGGACAGGGAGCTTCATTTCGAACTATGGCTACACCTTC
NA	TRBJ1-2	TRBD1	13	TRBV12-3/TRBV12-4	CASSQQGSNGYTF	TGTGCCAGCAGTCAACAGGGGAGTAATGGCTACACCTTC
NA	TRBJ1-4	NA	12	TRBV12-3/TRBV12-4	CASRPSGSKLFF	TGTGCCAGCAGACCATCAGGCAGCAAACTGTTTTTT
NA	TRBJ1-1	NA	14	TRBV19	CASSTLVRSSPAFF	TGTGCCAGTAGTACCCTCGTTAGAAGCTCTCCGGCTTTCTTT
NA	TRBJ2-3	TRBD2	14	TRBV10-3	CAIRAGGGTDTQYF	TGTGCCATCAGAGCGGGAGGCGGCACAGATACGCAGTATTTT
NA	TRBJ1-1	NA	11	TRBV6-5	CASSRVFEAFF	TGTGCCAGCAGCCGAGTATTTGAAGCTTTCTTT
NA	TRBJ2-3	TRBD2	14	TRBV25-1	CASSERTRPYTQYF	TGTGCCAGCAGTGAACGGACTAGACCATATACGCAGTATTTT
few	TRBJ1-4	NA	14	TRBV27	CASSFLRGNEKLFF	TGTGCCAGCAGTTTTTTAAGGGGAAATGAAAAACTGTTTTTT
NA	TRBJ1-1	TRBD1	15	TRBV19	CASSPRQGVGVEAFF	TGTGCCAGTAGTCCTCGACAGGGGGTCGGGGTTGAAGCTTTCTTT
NA	TRBJ2-5	TRBD1	16	TRBV24-1	CATSDGSTGGAETQYF	TGTGCCACCAGTGACGGGTCCACAGGGGGCGCTGAGACCCAGTACTTC
once	TRBJ1-2	TRBD1	14	TRBV10-3	CAIRGDRSNYGYTF	TGTGCCATCAGGGGGGACAGATCTAACTATGGCTACACCTTC
NA	TRBJ2-5	NA	13	TRBV14	CASSRTYQETQYF	TGTGCCAGCAGCCGGACTTACCAAGAGACCCAGTACTTC
few	TRBJ1-1	NA	15	TRBV3-1/TRBV3-2	CASSQDGNFNTEAFF	TGTGCCAGCAGCCAAGACGGGAATTTCAACACTGAAGCTTTCTTT
NA	TRBJ1-4	NA	16	TRBV18	CASSPPDLGGFEKLFF	TGTGCCAGCTCACCACCGGACCTCGGAGGGTTTGAAAAACTGTTTTTT
NA	TRBJ1-6	TRBD1	19	TRBV27	CASSSRRGVRGRGNSPLHF	TGTGCCAGCAGTTCCAGAAGGGGAGTGAGGGGGCGCGGGAATTCACCCCTCCACTTT
NA	TRBJ2-2	NA	13	TRBV14	CASSPTGMGELFF	TGTGCCAGCAGCCCAACAGGGATGGGGGAGCTGTTTTTT
NA	TRBJ1-1	NA	15	TRBV18	CASSPPGGQRTEAFF	TGTGCCAGCTCACCCCCGGGCGGGCAGCGCACTGAAGCTTTCTTT
NA	TRBJ2-5	NA	13	TRBV5-4	CASSLTGRGTQYF	TGTGCCAGCAGCTTGACAGGGAGAGGGACCCAGTACTTC
few	TRBJ2-2	NA	13	TRBV3-1/TRBV3-2	CASSFGGAGELFF	TGTGCCAGCAGCTTTGGAGGGGCCGGGGAGCTGTTTTTT
NA	TRBJ2-7	TRBD1	16	TRBV19	CASSPLGRQGFYEQYF	TGTGCCAGTAGCCCCCTCGGGAGACAGGGGTTCTACGAGCAGTACTTC
NA	TRBJ2-5	TRBD2	15	TRBV5-1	CASKTSGETQETQYF	TGCGCCAGCAAGACTAGCGGGGAGACCCAAGAGACCCAGTACTTC
few	TRBJ2-2	NA	11	TRBV7-9	CASSLSGELFF	TGTGCCAGCAGCCTTTCCGGGGAGCTGTTTTTT
NA	TRBJ2-5	NA	16	TRBV19	CASSIGGGRLEETQYF	TGTGCCAGTAGTATTGGTGGGGGCCGACTGGAAGAGACCCAGTACTTC
NA	TRBJ1-6	TRBD1	13	TRBV2	CASSQGAGSPLHF	TGTGCCAGCTCGCAGGGGGCTGGTTCACCCCTCCACTTT
few	TRBJ2-1	TRBD1	13	TRBV27	CASSWDRVNEQFF	TGTGCCAGCAGTTGGGACAGGGTCAATGAGCAGTTCTTC
NA	TRBJ1-6	TRBD1	15	TRBV7-2	CASSLGGQGHSPLHF	TGTGCCAGCAGCTTAGGGGGACAGGGGCATTCACCCCTCCACTTT
NA	TRBJ2-2	TRBD1	16	TRBV7-9	CASRITGGVNTGELFF	TGTGCCAGCAGGATTACAGGGGGAGTGAACACCGGGGAGCTGTTTTTT
NA	TRBJ1-1	NA	10	TRBV28	CASIHREAFF	TGTGCCAGCATACACCGTGAAGCTTTCTTT
NA	TRBJ2-2	TRBD2	19	TRBV9	CASSVGSQRGGQNTGELFF	TGTGCCAGCAGCGTAGGTTCCCAGCGGGGGGGCCAAAACACCGGGGAGCTGTTTTTT
once	TRBJ2-3	TRBD1	14	TRBV29-1	CSVSTGGGTDTQYF	TGCAGCGTGTCGACAGGGGGAGGCACAGATACGCAGTATTTT
NA	TRBJ1-3	NA	17	TRBV3-1/TRBV3-2	CASSQDPRLHTGNTIYF	TGTGCCAGCAGCCAAGATCCGAGGCTACACACTGGAAACACCATATATTTT
NA	TRBJ1-1	NA	14	TRBV6-5	CASSYSGGNTEAFF	TGTGCCAGCAGTTACTCAGGCGGGAACACTGAAGCTTTCTTT